This TCR beta chain was captured by sequencing in a study of OX40 agonist ivuxolimab in advanced cancers. Study-wide results and limits: Low levels of normalized T-cell clonal expansion also appeared in some nonresponders.

Method: immunoSEQ multiplex PCR; TCRdb's copy keeps in-frame clones and lacks some. This table holds more than 50,000 clones, approximately 83% found once. With regard to this clone: What it binds is unknown.

From germline, CDR1 is SNHLY and CDR2 FYNNEI. This CDR3 is 14 amino acids long. V lost 8 bases, J lost 3 bases, and 17 bases lay in between. The sample in question was CD4+ or CD8+ T cells sorted from blood, obtained in a trial of the OX40 agonist ivuxolimab. This TCR came from an adult with an advanced solid tumor such as melanoma, head and neck, liver or kidney cancer. The chain recombines TRBV2 with TRBJ2-7; D not certain. The CDR3 DNA reads TGTGCCAGCGCGGTCGGGCTTCAGAACTACGAGCAGTACTTC. Its protein product is CASAVGLQNYEQYF.